One and the same sample provided the 17 T cell receptor beta chains below, sequenced in a study of breast tumors, draining lymph nodes, adjacent tissues listed by TCRdb under 2016. Libraries were constructed by multiplex PCR. The sequencer was an Illumina HiSeq 2000. TCRdb reran the public reads through fastp at Q25 and MiXCR, keeping productive beta chains. For every CDR3 protein sequence, its rows merge into one entry that carries the most common genes and DNA. Here the sample has more than 80,000 distinct CDR3 sequences; roughly 33% occur a single time. The biggest ten clones account for 5.5% to 6% of the sample. Lymph node samples were obtained from the axillary draining lymph nodes of breast cancer patients. Sequencing was done on a sample of axillary lymph node tissue. These receptors came from a female donor with breast cancer. Some clones in this sample may be carry-over from other donors' samples.

Only one count was recorded for this clonotype. V and J are TRBV15 and TRBJ2-1; 14 bases match TRBD2. J was trimmed by 3 bases and V by 2 bases; bases with no gene match: 9. The length of the CDR3 is 19 residues. The germline CDR1 and CDR2 sequences are LNHNV and YYDKDF (reference sequence). This CDR3 is CATSRMGTSGSYIYNEQFF. Written as DNA, the CDR3 is TGTGCCACCAGCAGAATGGGGACTAGCGGGAGTTATATCTACAATGAGCAGTTCTTC.

This clonotype is a singleton in its sample. This sequence joins TRBV15 and TRBJ2-5; D unclear. The CDR3 has 14 amino acids. The V end lost 3 bases, the J end lost 0 bases, and 8 bases lay between the germline ends. CDR1 is LNHNV, CDR2 YYDKDF, per germline (reference sequence). The CDR3 is CATSRVGNQETQYF. The CDR3 coding sequence is TGTGCCACCAGCAGGGTTGGAAACCAAGAGACCCAGTACTTC.

This clonotype showed up many times. This may come from a read error, since a much larger clone is one base off. This rearrangement joins TRBV20-1 to TRBJ2-5; 9 nucleotides line up with TRBD1. Germline CDR1 and CDR2: DFQATT and SNEGSKA (reference sequence). CDR3 length equals 14 residues. V lost 6 bases, J lost 7 bases, and 12 bases stayed unmatched. The CDR3 sequence: CSALPGQGKATQYF. The CDR3 coding sequence is TGCAGTGCACTCCCAGGACAGGGGAAAGCGACCCAGTACTTC.

This clonotype showed up many times. The chain combines TRBV3-1 with TRBJ2-1, with 12 bases matching TRBD2. Germline V gives CDR1 LGHDT, CDR2 YNNKEL (reference sequence). After removal of 4 bases from V and 7 bases from J, the junction contained 2 bases not matched to a gene. The CDR3 contains 14 residues. This CDR3 reads CASSRTSGRNEQFF. CDR3 sequence (DNA): TGTGCCAGCAGCCGAACTAGCGGGAGGAATGAGCAGTTCTTC.

This clonotype was seen repeatedly, ten times or more. This chain uses TRBV19 with TRBJ1-2; 7 bases fit TRBD1. CDR1 and CDR2 (germline): LNHDA, SQIVND (reference sequence). The CDR3 contains 12 residues. Trimming cost V 7 bases and J 13 bases; bases outside gene matches: 12. In DNA form, the CDR3 reads TGTGCCAGTACCGACCATCCAGGGGGGTGCACCTTC. Translation gives CASTDHPGGCTF.

The sample holds many counts of this clonotype. Germline and junction disagree at one end, which may indicate a read error. The CDR3 DNA follows: TGTGCCAGCGGTTACGTTCTAGAGACCCAGTACTTC. It specifies CASGYVLETQYF. V usage is TRBV6-2 or TRBV6-3 and J usage is TRBJ2-5; D is unclear. The CDR3 runs 12 residues. Germline lookup yields CDR1 MNHEY and CDR2 SVGEGT.

The chain recombines TRBV6-5 with TRBJ2-6; 10 bases align to TRBD1. CDR1 and CDR2 (germline): MNHEY, SVGAGI. The CDR3 is made up of 22 amino acids. J was trimmed by 0 bases and V by 0 bases; bases with no gene match: 14. The CDR3 loop reads CASSYSFLLSTGGYSGANVLTF. CDR3 nucleotide sequence: TGTGCCAGCAGTTACTCGTTCTTACTATCGACAGGGGGCTACTCTGGGGCCAACGTCCTGACTTTC.

With respect to this clonotype: The junction departs from germline at one end; a sequencing error may be responsible. The rearrangement uses TRBV5-1 and TRBJ2-2; 10 nucleotides match TRBD1. CDR3 length equals 16 residues. Germline assignment: CDR1 SGHRS and CDR2 YFSETQ. The CDR3 DNA reads as TGCGCCAGCAGCCTGGACAGGGGGTATTCGGCCAGGGAGCTGTTTTTC. As protein: CASSLDRGYSARELFF.

This clonotype was found many times. The chain joins TRBV5-4 to TRBJ2-5; TRBD2 is a possible D gene (5 bases). The germline V gene has CDR1 SGHNT and CDR2 YYREEE (reference sequence). Trimming took 0 bases from V and 9 from J, leaving 12 bases between them. This CDR3 comprises 13 residues. The CDR3 region is CASSLVPLEAQYF. CDR3 nucleotides: TGTGCCAGCAGCTTGGTACCTTTGGAGGCCCAGTACTTC.

At least ten counts were recorded for this clonotype. The J gene is TRBJ2-1, the V gene TRBV20-1; unclear D gene. V was pared by 0 bases and J by 4 bases, with 10 bases between. Germline lookup yields CDR1 DFQATT and CDR2 SNEGSKA (reference sequence). The CDR3 sequence is 14 residues long. Here the CDR3 DNA reads TGCAGTGCTAGAGATATCACAGTATACAATGAGCAGTTCTTC. This encodes CSARDITVYNEQFF.

This clonotype was detected many times. The chain links TRBV10-3 to TRBJ1-2; D unresolved. Germline V gives CDR1 ENHRY, CDR2 SYGVKD. This CDR3 spans 13 amino acids. Trimming removed 3 bases at V and 2 bases at J, with 7 bases between. CDR3 in amino acids: CAISDLQNYGYTF. CDR3 DNA sequence: TGTGCCATCAGTGATTTACAAAACTATGGCTACACCTTC.

In its sample, this clonotype was seen a few times. This could be a read error, since a much larger clone is one nucleotide away. This chain uses TRBV6-5 with TRBJ2-5; the D gene is possibly TRBD2 (5 bases). Per germline, CDR1 MNHEY and CDR2 SVGAGI. The V end was cut by 4 bases, the J end by 5 bases, with 14 bases between. The length of the CDR3 is 14 residues. In DNA, the CDR3 is TGTGCCAGCAGTTGCTCTGGGTGGGAGGAGACCCAGTACTTC. Residues: CASSCSGWEETQYF.

This sequence joins TRBV19 and TRBJ2-5, with 10 bases aligning to TRBD2. With 6 bases clipped from V and 0 bases from J, the junction kept 7 bases outside the gene matches. CDR1 and CDR2 from the germline V gene are LNHDA and SQIVND (reference sequence). The CDR3 totals 16 residues. For the CDR3, the DNA is TGTGCCAGTAGCCTAGCGGGAGAAGCGTACCAAGAGACCCAGTACTTC. As protein: CASSLAGEAYQETQYF. Full variable domain (rest looked up from reference TRBV19 and TRBJ2-5): DGGITQSPKYLFRKEGQNVTLSCEQNLNHDAMYWYRQDPGQGLRLIYYSQIVNDFQKGDIAEGYSVSREKKESFPLTVTSAQKNPTAFYLCASSLAGEAYQETQYFGPGTRLLVL.

This clonotype was detected many times. The rearrangement uses TRBV4-1 and TRBJ2-3; no firm D call. The CDR3 loop spans 19 amino acids. The V end lost 3 bases, the J end lost 1 base, and 23 bases lay between the germline ends. Germline CDR1 and CDR2: MGHRA and YSYEKL. This CDR3 reads CASSQGSLLTGHRTDTQYF. The CDR3 nucleotides are TGCGCCAGCAGCCAGGGAAGCCTACTCACCGGTCACCGCACAGATACGCAGTATTTT.

Many counts were recorded for this clonotype. The genes are TRBV19 and TRBJ2-1, with 7 bases matching TRBD1. The CDR3 spans 16 residues. Germline CDR1 reads LNHDA; CDR2 reads SQIVND (reference sequence). V gave up 1 base and J gave up 5 bases; unmatched junction bases: 8. The CDR3 region is CASSIGGTVLHNEQFF. The CDR3 DNA reads as TGTGCCAGTAGTATAGGGGGGACAGTGTTACACAATGAGCAGTTCTTC.

This clonotype was observed many times. The chain employs TRBV12-3 or TRBV12-4 and TRBJ1-5; D unresolved. The CDR3 consists of 12 residues. Trimming took off 3 bases at V and 9 bases at J, with 9 bases between the two ends. CDR3 sequence: CASSFHPWPQHF. The CDR3 nucleotides read TGTGCCAGCAGTTTCCACCCGTGGCCCCAGCATTTT.

This clonotype was seen at least ten times. V and J are TRBV7-6 and TRBJ2-2; D might be TRBD1 (6 bases). CDR1 is SGHVS, CDR2 FNYEAQ, per germline. CDR3 length: 14 amino acids. V shed 5 bases and J shed 2 bases, with 9 bases lying between them. The CDR3 DNA reads as TGTGCCAGCAGCCAGGGGCCCAACACCGGGGAGCTGTTTTTT. This encodes CASSQGPNTGELFF.